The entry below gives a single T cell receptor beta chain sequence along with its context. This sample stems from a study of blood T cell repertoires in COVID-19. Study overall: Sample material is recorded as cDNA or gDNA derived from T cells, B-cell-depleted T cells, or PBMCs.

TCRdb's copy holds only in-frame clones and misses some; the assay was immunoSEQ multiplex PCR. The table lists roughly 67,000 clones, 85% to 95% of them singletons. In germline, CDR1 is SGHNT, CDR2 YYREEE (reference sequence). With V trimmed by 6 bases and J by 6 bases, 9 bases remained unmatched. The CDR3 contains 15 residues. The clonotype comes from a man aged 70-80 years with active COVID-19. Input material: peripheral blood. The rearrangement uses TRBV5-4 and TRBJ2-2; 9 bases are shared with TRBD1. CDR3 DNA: TGTGCCAGCAACAGACAGGGGGAAGGTGCCGGGGAGCTGTTTTTT. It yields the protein CASNRQGEGAGELFF.